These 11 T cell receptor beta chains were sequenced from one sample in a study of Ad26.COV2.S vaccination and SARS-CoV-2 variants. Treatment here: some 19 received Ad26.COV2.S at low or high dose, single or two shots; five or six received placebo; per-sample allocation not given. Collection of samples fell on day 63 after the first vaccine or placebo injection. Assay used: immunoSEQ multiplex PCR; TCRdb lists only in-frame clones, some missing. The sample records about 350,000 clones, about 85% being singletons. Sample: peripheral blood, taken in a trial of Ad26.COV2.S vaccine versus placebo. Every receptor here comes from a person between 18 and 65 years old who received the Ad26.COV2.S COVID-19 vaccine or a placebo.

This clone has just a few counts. This CDR3 reads CASSSQQGTAQYF. CDR3 coding DNA: TGTGCCAGCAGTTCCCAACAAGGGACAGCACAGTACTTC. V is TRBV6-5 and J is TRBJ2-7; 7 bases are a match to TRBD1. The V gene end was trimmed by 4 bases and the J gene end by 10 bases; junction bases not matched to a gene: 10. The CDR3 extends over 13 amino acids. In germline, CDR1 is MNHEY, CDR2 SVGAGI.

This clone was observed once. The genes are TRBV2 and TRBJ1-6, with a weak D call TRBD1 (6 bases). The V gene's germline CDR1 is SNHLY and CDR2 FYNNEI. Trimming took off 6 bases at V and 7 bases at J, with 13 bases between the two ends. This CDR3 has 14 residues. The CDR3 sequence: CASSRTESNSPLHF. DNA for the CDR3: TGTGCCAGCAGCAGGACAGAGTCGAATTCACCCCTCCACTTT.

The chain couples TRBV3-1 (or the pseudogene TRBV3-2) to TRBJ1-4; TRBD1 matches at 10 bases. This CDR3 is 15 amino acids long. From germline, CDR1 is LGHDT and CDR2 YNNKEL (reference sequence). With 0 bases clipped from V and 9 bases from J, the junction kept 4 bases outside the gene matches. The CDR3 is CASSQDATGGKKLFF. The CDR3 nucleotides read TGTGCCAGCAGCCAAGATGCGACAGGGGGCAAAAAACTGTTTTTT.

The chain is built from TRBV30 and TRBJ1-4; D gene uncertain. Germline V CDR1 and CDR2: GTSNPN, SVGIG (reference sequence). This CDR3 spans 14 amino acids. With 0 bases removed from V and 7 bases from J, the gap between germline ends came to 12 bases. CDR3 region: CAWSVSAQAEKLFF. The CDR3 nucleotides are TGTGCCTGGAGTGTATCGGCTCAGGCTGAAAAACTGTTTTTT.

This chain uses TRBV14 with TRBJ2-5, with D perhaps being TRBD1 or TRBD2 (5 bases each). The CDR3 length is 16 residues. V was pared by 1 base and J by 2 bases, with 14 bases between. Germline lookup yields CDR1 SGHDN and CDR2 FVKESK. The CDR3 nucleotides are TGTGCCAGCAGCCAAGGGTGGGCAGGGAGTCAAGAGACCCAGTACTTC. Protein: CASSQGWAGSQETQYF. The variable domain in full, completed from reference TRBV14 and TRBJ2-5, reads EAGVTQFPSHSVIEKGQTVTLRCDPISGHDNLYWYRRVMGKEIKFLLHFVKESKQDESGMPNNRFLAERTGGTYSTLKVQPAELEDSGVYFCASSQGWAGSQETQYFGPGTRLLVL.

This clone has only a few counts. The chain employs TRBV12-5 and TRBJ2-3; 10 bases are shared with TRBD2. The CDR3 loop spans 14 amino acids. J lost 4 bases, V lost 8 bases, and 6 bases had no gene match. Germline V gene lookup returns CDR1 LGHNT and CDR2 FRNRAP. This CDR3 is CASRAGGPADTQYF. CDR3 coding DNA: TGTGCTAGTAGAGCGGGAGGGCCGGCAGATACGCAGTATTTT. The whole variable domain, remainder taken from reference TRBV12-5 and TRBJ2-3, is DARVTQTPRHKVTEMGQEVTMRCQPILGHNTVFWYRQTMMQGLELLAYFRNRAPLDDSGMPKDRFSAEMPDATLATLKIQPSEPRDSAVYFCASRAGGPADTQYFGPGTRLTVL.

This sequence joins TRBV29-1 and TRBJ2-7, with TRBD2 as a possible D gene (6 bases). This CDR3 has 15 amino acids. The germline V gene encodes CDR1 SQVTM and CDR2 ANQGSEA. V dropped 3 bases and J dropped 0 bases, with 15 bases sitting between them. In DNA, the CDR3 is TGCAGCGTTGAGCTTGGGACTCCGAGCTCCTACGAGCAGTACTTC. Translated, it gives CSVELGTPSSYEQYF.

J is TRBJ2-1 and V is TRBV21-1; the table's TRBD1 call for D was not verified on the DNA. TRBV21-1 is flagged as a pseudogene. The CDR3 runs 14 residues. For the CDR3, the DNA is TGTGCCAGCAGGGGGGCAGGTAAGATCAATGAGCAGTTCTTC. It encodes CASRGAGKINEQFF.

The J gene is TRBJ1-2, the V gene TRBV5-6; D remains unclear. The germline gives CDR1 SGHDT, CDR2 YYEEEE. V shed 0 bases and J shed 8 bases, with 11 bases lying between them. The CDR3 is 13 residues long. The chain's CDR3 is CASSLVFADGYTF. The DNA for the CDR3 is TGTGCCAGCAGCTTGGTGTTCGCGGACGGCTACACCTTC.

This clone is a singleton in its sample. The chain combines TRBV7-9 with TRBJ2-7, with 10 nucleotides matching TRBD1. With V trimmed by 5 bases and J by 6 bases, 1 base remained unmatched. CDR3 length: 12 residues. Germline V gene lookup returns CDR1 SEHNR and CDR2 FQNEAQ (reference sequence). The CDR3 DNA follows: TGTGCCAGCAGCGGACAGGGGGGCGAGCAGTACTTC. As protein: CASSGQGGEQYF.

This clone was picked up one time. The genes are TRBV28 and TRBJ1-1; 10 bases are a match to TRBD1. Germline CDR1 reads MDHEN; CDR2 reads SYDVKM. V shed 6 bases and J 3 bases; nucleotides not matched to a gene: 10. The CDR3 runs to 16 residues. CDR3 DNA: TGTGCCAGCAGCCCAACCCGCGGGACAGGGGACACTGAAGCTTTCTTT. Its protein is CASSPTRGTGDTEAFF.